The 18 T cell receptor beta chains reported below all come from one sample, sequenced in a study of patients and donors after allogeneic stem cell transplantation (dated by TCRdb to about 2020). Library preparation employed RT-PCR. This sample was sequenced with a NextSeq 550. The public reads were run again by TCRdb, first through fastp at Q25 and then through MiXCR, and only productive beta chains were kept. Rows are unified per CDR3 protein, each entry keeping the most common DNA and genes. The sample table shows some 60,000 distinct CDR3 sequences, and about an eighth are seen once. Roughly a third of the sample lies in the top ten. The sample consisted of blood, either unsorted or a sorted T cell fraction (not recorded which). The receptor source for this set is a human donor who was either an allogeneic HSCT recipient or a stem cell or donor lymphocyte infusion donor (not recorded which). It is not recorded whose cells these are; they may come from a transplant donor.

The sample holds a few counts of this clonotype. J is TRBJ1-2 and V is TRBV5-6; 10 nucleotides match TRBD1. V trimming: 0 bases; J trimming: 0 bases; junction bases outside the gene matches: 17. This CDR3 comprises 21 residues. Germline V gene sequence: CDR1 SGHDT, CDR2 YYEEEE. The CDR3 sequence: CASSLVATGGGRSISNYGYTF. The CDR3, as DNA: TGTGCCAGCAGCTTGGTGGCGACAGGGGGCGGTCGGTCTATCTCTAACTATGGCTACACCTTC.

This clonotype was seen many times. The chain is built from TRBV6-5 and TRBJ1-2; TRBD1 agrees at 7 bases. The CDR3 is 14 amino acids. The ends lost 5 bases at V and 4 bases at J; junction bases unmatched: 7. Germline V gene data show CDR1 as MNHEY and CDR2 as SVGAGI. The CDR3 loop reads CASSRQGGGYGYTF. The CDR3 DNA sequence: TGTGCCAGCAGTCGACAGGGAGGAGGCTATGGCTACACCTTC.

This clonotype was seen only a few times. CDR3 region: CASSLLAGVYEQYF. The CDR3 region has the DNA TGTGCCAGCAGCTTGCTAGCGGGAGTCTACGAGCAGTACTTC. The chain carries TRBV7-2 and TRBJ2-7; 10 bases line up with TRBD2. The germline V gene encodes CDR1 SGHTA and CDR2 FQGNSA. V lost 3 bases and J lost 3; bases outside the gene matches: 2. This CDR3 has 14 amino acids.

There are many counts of this clonotype. The rearrangement joins TRBV29-1 to TRBJ1-5, with D perhaps TRBD1 (6 bases). The CDR3 contains 14 residues. Germline V CDR1 and CDR2: SQVTM, ANQGSEA. Trimming took 4 bases from V and 0 from J, leaving 10 bases between them. CDR3 region: CSVGRGDSNQPQHF. For the CDR3, the DNA is TGCAGCGTTGGAAGGGGGGATAGCAATCAGCCCCAGCATTTT. Full variable domain (outside the CDR3, taken from reference TRBV29-1 and TRBJ1-5): SAVISQKPSRDICQRGTSLTIQCQVDSQVTMMFWYRQQPGQSLTLIATANQGSEATYESGFVIDKFPISRPNLTFSTLTVSNMSPEDSSIYLCSVGRGDSNQPQHFGDGTRLSIL.

The CDR3 nucleotides read TGTGCCAGCAGCGCCGGTGGACCCCCGAACTCCTACGAGCAGTACTTC. As protein: CASSAGGPPNSYEQYF. The V gene is TRBV14, the J gene TRBJ2-7; D remains unclear. From germline, CDR1 is SGHDN and CDR2 FVKESK. The germline V and J ends were trimmed by 5 bases and 0 bases, with 17 bases remaining between them. The CDR3 is 16 amino acids. Full variable domain (outside the CDR3, taken from reference TRBV14 and TRBJ2-7): EAGVTQFPSHSVIEKGQTVTLRCDPISGHDNLYWYRRVMGKEIKFLLHFVKESKQDESGMPNNRFLAERTGGTYSTLKVQPAELEDSGVYFCASSAGGPPNSYEQYFGPGTRLTVT.

This clonotype was seen many times. CDR3 in DNA: TGTGCCATCACCGCCGGACAGGATGATGGCTACACCTTC. As protein: CAITAGQDDGYTF. The chain has TRBV10-3 and TRBJ1-2; 7 bases are a match to TRBD1. V lost 7 bases, J lost 6 bases, and 8 bases stayed unmatched. The CDR3 spans 13 residues. Per germline, CDR1 ENHRY and CDR2 SYGVKD.

In this sample, this clonotype turned up a few times. This rearrangement joins TRBV6-6 to TRBJ2-2, with a tentative D call TRBD1 (8 bases). The germline CDR1 and CDR2 sequences are MNHNY and SVGAGI (reference sequence). The CDR3 length is 17 residues. V lost 7 bases, J lost 4 bases, and 22 bases lay in between. Written as DNA, the CDR3 is TGTGCCAGCAATGAACCAAGGGGGGGACAGGCCACCGGGGAGCTGTTTTTT. Amino acids: CASNEPRGGQATGELFF.

This clonotype was observed a handful of times. This rearrangement joins TRBV20-1 to TRBJ2-3; 7 positions match TRBD2. Germline-derived CDR1 and CDR2 are DFQATT and SNEGSKA (reference sequence). V shed 0 bases and J 6 bases; nucleotides not matched to a gene: 3. This CDR3 comprises 13 residues. DNA for the CDR3: TGCAGTGCTAGAGAGACTAGCATCGATACGCAGTATTTT. The encoded protein is CSARETSIDTQYF.

This clonotype was seen a handful of times. The chain combines TRBV9 with TRBJ2-2; the match to TRBD2 covers 13 bases. This CDR3 is 17 amino acids long. The V gene's germline CDR1 is SGDLS and CDR2 YYNGEE. Trimming at V came to 3 bases and at J to 7 bases, leaving 9 bases not matched to a gene. CDR3 bases: TGTGCCAGCAGCGCCACCGGGACTAGCGGGACGAGCGGGGAGCTGTTTTTT. It is translated as CASSATGTSGTSGELFF.

This clonotype appeared many times. The chain joins TRBV20-1 to TRBJ2-1, with TRBD1 as a possible D gene (6 bases). Germline assignment: CDR1 DFQATT and CDR2 SNEGSKA (reference sequence). The CDR3 runs 15 residues. The V end was cut by 4 bases, the J end by 3 bases, with 16 bases between. CDR3 in amino acids: CSATLGTSIYNEQFF. CDR3 DNA: TGCAGTGCTACGCTGGGGACATCCATCTACAATGAGCAGTTCTTC.

This clonotype has ten or more counts. The V gene is TRBV3-1, the J gene TRBJ2-2, with 7 bases matching TRBD2. Unmatched junction bases numbered 15, after V lost 6 bases and J lost 5 bases. Germline-derived CDR1 and CDR2 are LGHDT and YNNKEL (reference sequence). The CDR3 extends over 17 amino acids. DNA for the CDR3: TGTGCCAGCAGACCTAAACTAGCGCTCGTGGGGACCGGGGAGCTGTTTTTT. It translates to CASRPKLALVGTGELFF.

This clonotype has a count of ten or more. This sequence joins TRBV10-2 and TRBJ1-2, with D perhaps matching TRBD1 (5 bases). Germline values: CDR1 WSHSY, CDR2 SAAADI. The CDR3 contains 14 residues. V shed 2 bases and J shed 2 bases, with 9 bases lying between them. Here the CDR3 DNA reads TGCGCCAGCAGTGAGACGCCAGGGAACTATGGCTACACCTTC. It is translated as CASSETPGNYGYTF.

At least ten counts were recorded for this clonotype. The rearrangement links TRBV9 to TRBJ2-1; D gene ambiguous. CDR3 length: 13 amino acids. Per the germline V gene, CDR1 is SGDLS and CDR2 is YYNGEE. The V and J ends lost 0 bases and 3 bases respectively, with 4 bases between them. This CDR3 reads CASSVGNYNEQFF. In nucleotides, the CDR3 is TGTGCCAGCAGCGTAGGCAACTACAATGAGCAGTTCTTC.

This clonotype was seen a few times. The rearrangement links TRBV7-9 to TRBJ1-1; 8 bases fit TRBD1. Trimming removed 2 bases from V and 5 bases from J; junction bases left unmatched: 10. Per germline, CDR1 SEHNR and CDR2 FQNEAQ (reference sequence). The CDR3 length is 16 residues. CDR3 DNA sequence: TGTGCCAGCAGCTTATGGCAGACAGGGGAAGATACTGAAGCTTTCTTT. Its protein is CASSLWQTGEDTEAFF.

This clonotype was seen only a few times. The genes are TRBV6-4 and TRBJ2-6; 7 bases are shared with TRBD2. The germline CDR1 and CDR2 sequences are MRHNA and SNTAGT. The length of the CDR3 is 14 residues. J was trimmed by 8 bases and V by 2 bases; bases with no gene match: 3. CDR3 bases: TGTGCCAGCAGTGACACGGGGGGAACCAACGTCCTGACTTTC. As protein: CASSDTGGTNVLTF.

The chain is built from TRBV21-1 and TRBJ2-7; the table calls TRBD1, which could not be checked here. TRBV21-1 is termed a pseudogene. This CDR3 has 16 amino acids. The CDR3 DNA reads TGTGCCAGCAGCAAAAAGACCGGACACAACTCCTACGAGCAGTACTTC. Residues: CASSKKTGHNSYEQYF.

The chain employs TRBV5-1 and TRBJ2-7; the D gene is possibly TRBD1 (6 bases). The length of the CDR3 is 14 residues. V lost 4 bases, J lost 12 bases, and 23 bases lay in between. CDR1 and CDR2 (germline): SGHRS, YFSETQ. CDR3 in DNA: TGCGCCAGCAGCAGAATAACAACAATACAGGGTCTGTACTTC. It yields the protein CASSRITTIQGLYF. The whole variable domain, remainder taken from reference TRBV5-1 and TRBJ2-7, is KAGVTQTPRYLIKTRGQQVTLSCSPISGHRSVSWYQQTPGQGLQFLFEYFSETQRNKGNFPGRFSGRQFSNSRSEMNVSTLELGDSALYLCASSRITTIQGLYFGPGTRLTVT.

The genes are TRBV10-3 and TRBJ2-3, with 10 bases aligning to TRBD2. Trimming at V came to 4 bases and at J to 2 bases, leaving 9 bases not matched to a gene. The CDR3 covers 17 residues. CDR1 and CDR2 (germline): ENHRY, SYGVKD. CDR3 nucleotides: TGTGCCATCAGTGGGACTAGCGGTCAGACTTACACAGATACGCAGTATTTT. Amino acid sequence: CAISGTSGQTYTDTQYF.